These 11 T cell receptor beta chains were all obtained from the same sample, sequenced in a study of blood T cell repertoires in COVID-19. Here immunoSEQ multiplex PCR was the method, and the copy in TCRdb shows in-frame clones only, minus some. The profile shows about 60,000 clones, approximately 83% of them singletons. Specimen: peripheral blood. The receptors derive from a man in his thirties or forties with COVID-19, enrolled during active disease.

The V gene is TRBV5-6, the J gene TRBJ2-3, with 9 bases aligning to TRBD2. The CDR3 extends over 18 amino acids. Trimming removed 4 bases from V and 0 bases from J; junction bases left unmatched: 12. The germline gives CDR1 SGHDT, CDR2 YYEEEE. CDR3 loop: CASSRGLAGPTSTDTQYF. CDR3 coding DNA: TGTGCCAGCAGCCGCGGTCTAGCGGGGCCTACTAGCACAGATACGCAGTATTTT.

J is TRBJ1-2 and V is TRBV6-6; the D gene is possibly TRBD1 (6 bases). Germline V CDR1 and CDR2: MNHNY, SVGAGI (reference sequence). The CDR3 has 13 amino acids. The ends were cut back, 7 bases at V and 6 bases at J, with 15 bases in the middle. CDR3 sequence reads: CASTPGQPNGYTF. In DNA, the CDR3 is TGTGCCAGCACCCCAGGACAGCCCAATGGCTACACCTTC.

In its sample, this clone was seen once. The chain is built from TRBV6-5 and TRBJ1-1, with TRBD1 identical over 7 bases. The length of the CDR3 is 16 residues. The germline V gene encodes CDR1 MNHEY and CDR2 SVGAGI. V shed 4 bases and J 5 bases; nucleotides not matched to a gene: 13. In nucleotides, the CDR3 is TGTGCCAGCAGTTTAGAAGGGGGCATCGGAGGAACTGAAGCTTTCTTT. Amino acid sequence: CASSLEGGIGGTEAFF.

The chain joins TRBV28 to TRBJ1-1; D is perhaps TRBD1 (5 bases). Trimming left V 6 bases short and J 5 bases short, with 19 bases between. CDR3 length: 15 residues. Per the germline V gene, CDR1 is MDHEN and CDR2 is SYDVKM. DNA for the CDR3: TGTGCCAGCAGAACATCGGCGGGGGGGAGTACTGAAGCTTTCTTT. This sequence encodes CASRTSAGGSTEAFF. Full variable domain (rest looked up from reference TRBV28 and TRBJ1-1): DVKVTQSSRYLVKRTGEKVFLECVQDMDHENMFWYRQDPGLGLRLIYFSYDVKMKEKGDIPEGYSVSREKKERFSLILESASTNQTSMYLCASRTSAGGSTEAFFGQGTRLTVV.

CDR3 in amino acids: CASSRTGDTEAFF. DNA for the CDR3: TGTGCCAGCAGCCGTACGGGGGACACTGAAGCTTTCTTT. V gene TRBV27 combines with J gene TRBJ1-1, with D possibly TRBD1 on 5 matching bases. This CDR3 has 13 residues. The ends were cut back, 6 bases at V and 3 bases at J, with 11 bases in the middle. Germline-derived CDR1 and CDR2 are MNHEY and SMNVEV (reference sequence).

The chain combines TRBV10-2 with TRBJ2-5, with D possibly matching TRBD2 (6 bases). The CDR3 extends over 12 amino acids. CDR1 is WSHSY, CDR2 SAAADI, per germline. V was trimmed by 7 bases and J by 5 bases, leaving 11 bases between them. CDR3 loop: CASMKGTETQYF. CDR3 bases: TGCGCCAGCATGAAGGGGACTGAGACCCAGTACTTC.

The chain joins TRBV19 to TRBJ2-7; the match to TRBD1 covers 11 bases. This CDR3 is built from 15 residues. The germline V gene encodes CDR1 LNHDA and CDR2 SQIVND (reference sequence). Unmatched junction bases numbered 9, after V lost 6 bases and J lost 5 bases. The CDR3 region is CASSALRDRGNEQYF. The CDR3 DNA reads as TGTGCCAGTAGCGCCCTCCGGGACAGGGGGAACGAGCAGTACTTC.

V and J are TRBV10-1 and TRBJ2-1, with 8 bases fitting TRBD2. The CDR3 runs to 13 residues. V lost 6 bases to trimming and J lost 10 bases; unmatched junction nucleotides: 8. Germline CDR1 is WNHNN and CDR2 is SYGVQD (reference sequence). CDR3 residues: CASRAGTRGEQFF. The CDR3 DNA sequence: TGCGCCAGCAGGGCCGGGACTAGAGGCGAGCAGTTCTTC.

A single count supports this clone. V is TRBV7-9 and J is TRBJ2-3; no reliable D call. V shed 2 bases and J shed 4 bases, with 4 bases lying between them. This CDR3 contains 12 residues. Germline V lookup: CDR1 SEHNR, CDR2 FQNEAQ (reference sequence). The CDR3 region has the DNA TGTGCCAGCAGCTTATACTCAGATACGCAGTATTTT. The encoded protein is CASSLYSDTQYF.

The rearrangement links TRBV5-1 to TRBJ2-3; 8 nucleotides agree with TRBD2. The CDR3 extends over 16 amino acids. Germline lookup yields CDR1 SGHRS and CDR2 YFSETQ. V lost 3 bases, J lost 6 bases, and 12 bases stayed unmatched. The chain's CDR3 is CASSSQSGSSFDTQYF. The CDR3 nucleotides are TGCGCCAGCAGCTCGCAAAGCGGGAGTAGTTTCGATACGCAGTATTTT.

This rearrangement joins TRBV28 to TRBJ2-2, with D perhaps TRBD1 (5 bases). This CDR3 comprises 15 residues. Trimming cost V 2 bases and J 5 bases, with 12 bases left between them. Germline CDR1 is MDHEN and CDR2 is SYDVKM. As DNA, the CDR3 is TGTGCCAGCAGTTTAATCTGGCAGGGAACCGGGGAGCTGTTTTTT. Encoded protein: CASSLIWQGTGELFF.